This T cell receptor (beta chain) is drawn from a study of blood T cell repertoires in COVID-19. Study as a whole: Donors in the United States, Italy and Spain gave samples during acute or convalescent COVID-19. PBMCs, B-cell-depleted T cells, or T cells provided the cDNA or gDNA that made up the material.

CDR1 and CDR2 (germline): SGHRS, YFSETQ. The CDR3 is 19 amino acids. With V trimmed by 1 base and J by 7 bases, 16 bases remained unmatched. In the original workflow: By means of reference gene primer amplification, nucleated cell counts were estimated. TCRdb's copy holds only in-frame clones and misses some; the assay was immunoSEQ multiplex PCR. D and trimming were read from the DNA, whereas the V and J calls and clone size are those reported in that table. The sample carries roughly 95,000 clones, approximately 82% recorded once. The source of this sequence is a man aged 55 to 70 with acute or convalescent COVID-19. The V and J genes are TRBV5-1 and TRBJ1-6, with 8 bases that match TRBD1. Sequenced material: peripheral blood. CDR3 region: CASSLLDGRRRTGNSPLHF. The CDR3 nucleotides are TGCGCCAGCAGCTTGCTGGATGGACGGAGGCGGACAGGGAATTCACCCCTCCACTTT.